This T cell receptor beta chain comes out of a study of CXCR3-negative and CXCR3-positive naive CD8 T cells. The study made its TRB cDNA libraries by 5' RACE, adding UMI labels. After re-calling the 5' RACE reads, TCRdb lists one entry per CDR3 protein, DNA absent. The table for this sample gives 75,000 or so distinct CDR3 sequences. As to this clonotype: Its specificity is unknown.

General study results and limits: TRBV-TRBJ usage matched between naive CXCR3-negative and CXCR3-positive cells but not between memory cells.

Germline CDR1 reads SQVTM; CDR2 reads ANQGSEA. This CDR3 comprises 13 residues. This sequence was found in a human donor in good health. Some clones in this sample may be carry-over from other donors' samples. The material sequenced was naive CXCR3- CD8+ T cells from blood. The sample's subset: CD45RO-CCR7+CD27+CD95- naive CD8+ T cells lacking CXCR3 (TNR3-). The rearrangement joins TRBV29-1 to TRBJ2-7; there is no DNA to check the TCRdb D call of TRBD1. CDR3 loop: CSVRTGGTYEQYF.